These T cell receptor beta chains were read from a single sample in a study of beta chain features in type 1 diabetes. Method: immunoSEQ multiplex PCR; TCRdb's copy keeps in-frame clones and lacks some. The profile shows 200,000 to 300,000 clones, roughly a tenth of them singletons. Sample: naive CD4+ T cells from blood. These TCRs come from a man under 40 with type 1 diabetes. The CDR3 runs from the conserved cysteine through the conserved F or W. The D gene is left open where the match is weak. Not every row has a clone size; where given, it reads once, few, many or a size class.

v_call: TRBV6-5; j_call: TRBJ2-1; clone_size: few; d_call: -; cdr3_nt: TGTGCCAGCAGTTACTCGAGGACAGCCCGAAGCAGTGAGCAGTTCTTC; cdr3_aa: CASSYSRTARSSEQFF
v_call: TRBV4-2; j_call: TRBJ1-6; clone_size: few; d_call: TRBD1; cdr3_nt: TGTGCCAGCAGCAAAGGGACAGGGGAAAGCTCCTATAATTCACCCCTCCACTTT; cdr3_aa: CASSKGTGESSYNSPLHF
v_call: TRBV7-3; j_call: TRBJ2-3; clone_size: few; d_call: -; cdr3_nt: TGTGCCAGCAGCTTAACAAGGACTGGACTACCGAGCACAGATACGCAGTATTTT; cdr3_aa: CASSLTRTGLPSTDTQYF
v_call: TRBV13; j_call: TRBJ2-5; clone_size: -; d_call: TRBD1; cdr3_nt: TGTGCCAGCAGCTCTAAGACAGGGGGCGAGACCCAGTACTTC; cdr3_aa: CASSSKTGGETQYF
v_call: TRBV7-3; j_call: TRBJ1-2; clone_size: -; d_call: -; cdr3_nt: TGTGCCAGCAGCGCCCGGGGTGGGAGAGGCTACACCTTC; cdr3_aa: CASSARGGRGYTF
v_call: TRBV19; j_call: TRBJ1-5; clone_size: few; d_call: TRBD1; cdr3_nt: TGTGCCAGTAGTATAGTTGCAGGGGGAAATCAGCCCCAGCATTTT; cdr3_aa: CASSIVAGGNQPQHF
v_call: TRBV29-1; j_call: TRBJ2-3; clone_size: -; d_call: -; cdr3_nt: TGCAGCGTTGAAGGGCCAGTAACAGATACGCAGTATTTT; cdr3_aa: CSVEGPVTDTQYF
v_call: TRBV7-2; j_call: TRBJ2-5; clone_size: -; d_call: -; cdr3_nt: TGTGCCAGCAGCGACAGTGGGACCCAGTACTTC; cdr3_aa: CASSDSGTQYF
v_call: TRBV2; j_call: TRBJ1-1; clone_size: -; d_call: -; cdr3_nt: TGTGCCAGCAGTCAGGGGCCCGCTGAAGCTTTCTTT; cdr3_aa: CASSQGPAEAFF
v_call: TRBV7-9; j_call: TRBJ2-1; clone_size: few; d_call: -; cdr3_nt: TGTGCCAGCAAACCGGGGGACTCCTACAATGAGCAGTTCTTC; cdr3_aa: CASKPGDSYNEQFF
v_call: TRBV28; j_call: TRBJ2-6; clone_size: -; d_call: TRBD1; cdr3_nt: TGTGCCAGCAGTCCTGGACAGGGTACAGCCAACGTCCTGACTTTC; cdr3_aa: CASSPGQGTANVLTF
v_call: TRBV5-1; j_call: TRBJ2-5; clone_size: few; d_call: TRBD1; cdr3_nt: TGCGCCAGCAGCTTGGCGGGACAGGAAGAGACCCAGTACTTC; cdr3_aa: CASSLAGQEETQYF
v_call: TRBV7-2; j_call: TRBJ2-3; clone_size: -; d_call: -; cdr3_nt: TGTGCCAGCAGCCCCTGGGTGCGGGAACGCACAGATACGCAGTATTTT; cdr3_aa: CASSPWVRERTDTQYF
v_call: TRBV7-8; j_call: TRBJ1-1; clone_size: -; d_call: TRBD1; cdr3_nt: TGTGCCAGCAGCGTAACCGGGACAGGGAGAGGGACTGAAGCTTTCTTT; cdr3_aa: CASSVTGTGRGTEAFF
v_call: TRBV23-1; j_call: TRBJ1-6; clone_size: -; d_call: TRBD1; cdr3_nt: TGCGCCAGCAGTCAAACAGGGGGAATCGAACCCCTCCACTTT; cdr3_aa: CASSQTGGIEPLHF
v_call: TRBV6-6; j_call: TRBJ2-7; clone_size: few; d_call: TRBD1; cdr3_nt: TGTGCCAGCAGTTACTCGCCAGGGGGCGAGCAGTACTTC; cdr3_aa: CASSYSPGGEQYF
v_call: TRBV5-4; j_call: TRBJ1-1; clone_size: few; d_call: -; cdr3_nt: TGTGCCAGCAGCTTGGAGGGGTTTTACACTGAAGCTTTCTTT; cdr3_aa: CASSLEGFYTEAFF
v_call: TRBV11-2; j_call: TRBJ2-2; clone_size: few; d_call: -; cdr3_nt: TGTGCCAGCAGCTTCTCTCGTTCGTCCGGGGAGCTGTTTTTT; cdr3_aa: CASSFSRSSGELFF
v_call: TRBV4-2; j_call: TRBJ2-1; clone_size: -; d_call: TRBD2; cdr3_nt: TGTGCCAGCAGCCTCACTAGCGGGGCCTACAATGAGCAGTTCTTC; cdr3_aa: CASSLTSGAYNEQFF
v_call: TRBV28; j_call: TRBJ1-5; clone_size: -; d_call: -; cdr3_nt: TGTGCCAGCAGCAGCGGCAATCAGCCCCAGCATTTT; cdr3_aa: CASSSGNQPQHF
v_call: TRBV28; j_call: TRBJ2-1; clone_size: -; d_call: TRBD2; cdr3_nt: TGTGCCAGCAGTTTATTGGAGCGGGGGATGGGCAATGAGCAGTTCTTC; cdr3_aa: CASSLLERGMGNEQFF
v_call: TRBV27; j_call: TRBJ1-2; clone_size: few; d_call: TRBD1; cdr3_nt: TGTGCCAGCAGTTTAGGGCAGGGGGCCTTCGGTAACTATGGCTACACCTTC; cdr3_aa: CASSLGQGAFGNYGYTF
v_call: TRBV18; j_call: TRBJ1-5; clone_size: -; d_call: -; cdr3_nt: TGTGCCAGCTCAACCAATAGGGGCGGCAATCAGCCCCAGCATTTT; cdr3_aa: CASSTNRGGNQPQHF
v_call: TRBV7-8; j_call: TRBJ1-6; clone_size: few; d_call: -; cdr3_nt: TGTGCCAGCAGCTTAACTGAGATGTACAGCTCACCCCTCCACTTT; cdr3_aa: CASSLTEMYSSPLHF
v_call: TRBV5-1; j_call: TRBJ2-2; clone_size: -; d_call: TRBD1; cdr3_nt: TGCGCCAGCAGCCCTGGACAGGGTTTCACCGGGGAGCTGTTTTTT; cdr3_aa: CASSPGQGFTGELFF
v_call: TRBV2; j_call: TRBJ2-1; clone_size: few; d_call: TRBD1; cdr3_nt: TGTGCCAGCAGGCGGACAGGGGCCGGGGATGAGCAGTTCTTC; cdr3_aa: CASRRTGAGDEQFF
v_call: TRBV7-3; j_call: TRBJ1-1; clone_size: -; d_call: -; cdr3_nt: TGTGCCAGCAGTTCAGGGTTTAACACTGAAGCTTTCTTT; cdr3_aa: CASSSGFNTEAFF
v_call: TRBV27; j_call: TRBJ2-1; clone_size: -; d_call: -; cdr3_nt: TGTGCCAGCACCCTAAAGGGGGGGTCAGGAAATGAGCAGTTCTTC; cdr3_aa: CASTLKGGSGNEQFF
v_call: TRBV18; j_call: TRBJ1-2; clone_size: -; d_call: -; cdr3_nt: TGTGCCAGCTCACCACCGCCCAGGGGTGATGGCTACACCTTC; cdr3_aa: CASSPPPRGDGYTF
v_call: TRBV7-2; j_call: TRBJ2-7; clone_size: few; d_call: -; cdr3_nt: TGTGCCAGCAGCTTACAGTACGAGCAGTACTTC; cdr3_aa: CASSLQYEQYF
v_call: TRBV6-5; j_call: TRBJ1-1; clone_size: -; d_call: TRBD1; cdr3_nt: TGTGCCAGCAGTTACTCGATTGCAGGGGGCAACACTGAAGCTTTCTTT; cdr3_aa: CASSYSIAGGNTEAFF
v_call: TRBV5-4; j_call: TRBJ1-1; clone_size: few; d_call: -; cdr3_nt: TGTGCCAGCAGTCGGGGCGGGGGTACTGAAGCTTTCTTT; cdr3_aa: CASSRGGGTEAFF
v_call: TRBV7-9; j_call: TRBJ2-7; clone_size: few; d_call: TRBD2; cdr3_nt: TGTGCCAGCAGCAGGGCGGCCGGGGGGTACGAGCAGTACTTC; cdr3_aa: CASSRAAGGYEQYF
v_call: TRBV6-5; j_call: TRBJ2-7; clone_size: few; d_call: TRBD2; cdr3_nt: TGTGCCAGCAGTTACACTCGCGGGAGTTCCTACGAGCAGTACTTC; cdr3_aa: CASSYTRGSSYEQYF
v_call: TRBV7-3; j_call: TRBJ2-1; clone_size: few; d_call: -; cdr3_nt: TGTGCCAGCAGCGGACAGCCGAGCTCCTACAATGAGCAGTTCTTC; cdr3_aa: CASSGQPSSYNEQFF
v_call: TRBV6-5; j_call: TRBJ2-4; clone_size: few; d_call: -; cdr3_nt: TGTGCCAGCACCCAGGGAAACATTCAGTACTTC; cdr3_aa: CASTQGNIQYF
v_call: TRBV27; j_call: TRBJ1-4; clone_size: few; d_call: -; cdr3_nt: TGTGCCAGCAGTTTATCCAGGGTAGACGAAAAACTGTTTTTT; cdr3_aa: CASSLSRVDEKLFF
v_call: TRBV7-9; j_call: TRBJ1-1; clone_size: few; d_call: -; cdr3_nt: TGTGCCAGCAGCTTAGGGCCCACTGAAGCTTTCTTT; cdr3_aa: CASSLGPTEAFF
v_call: TRBV9; j_call: TRBJ1-1; clone_size: few; d_call: -; cdr3_nt: TGTGCCAGCAGCGTAGAAGGGGGCACTGAAGCTTTCTTT; cdr3_aa: CASSVEGGTEAFF